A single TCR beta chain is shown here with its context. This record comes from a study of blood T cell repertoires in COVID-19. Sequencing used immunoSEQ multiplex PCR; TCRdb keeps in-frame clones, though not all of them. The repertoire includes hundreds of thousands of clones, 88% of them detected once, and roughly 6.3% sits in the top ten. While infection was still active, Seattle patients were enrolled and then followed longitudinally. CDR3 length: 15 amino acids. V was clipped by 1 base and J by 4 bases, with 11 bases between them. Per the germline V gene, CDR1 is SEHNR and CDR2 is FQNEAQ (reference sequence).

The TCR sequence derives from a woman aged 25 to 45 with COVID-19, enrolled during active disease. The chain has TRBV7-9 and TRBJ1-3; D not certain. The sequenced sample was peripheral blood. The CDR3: CASSLGEVSGNTIYF. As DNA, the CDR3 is TGTGCCAGCAGCTTAGGAGAGGTGTCAGGAAACACCATATATTTT.